This T cell receptor (beta chain) comes out of a study of blood T cell repertoires in COVID-19 (TCRdb year 2020). Notes on the research overall: Samples from collaborators originated in the United States, Italy and Spain and spanned both the acute and convalescent phases of COVID-19. Subjects who had been exposed to COVID-19, were actively infected with it, or had recovered from it provided the deeply sampled blood TCRbeta repertoires that made up the dataset. The repertoires were released in a freely available public database meant as a resource for research on the immune response to SARS-CoV-2. Where HLA class I and class II types were available, the types were taken from metadata supplied by the sample provider, not from assay-based typing. The samples were drawn from the first 160 participants of the ongoing ImmuneRACE study and from more than 1,000 subjects provided by 6 global collaborators. The prospective study material was composed of cDNA or gDNA derived from T cells, B-cell-depleted T cells, or PBMCs. A de-identified subject ID, COVID-19 status, age in years and sex were almost always included in the sample metadata. Results and caveats for the whole study, not just this receptor: The amount of clinical and demographic metadata varied by source and participant and was provided uncurated.

TCRbeta CDR3 regions were amplified from genomic DNA using the immunoSEQ Assay, a bias-controlled multiplex PCR. Per the source publication's procedure: The number of nucleated cells in each sample was estimated by amplification of reference gene primers within the assay. Sequence reads were collapsed and filtered to measure the absolute abundance of every unique TCRbeta CDR3 rearrangement. For each sample, productive Simpson clonality was calculated by taking the square root of Simpson's diversity index across productive rearrangements. TCRdb retrieved this table from immuneACCESS and kept in-frame rearrangements only. Not all clones are present; in checked studies, unresolved V genes account for under half, and no reason is known for the remainder. D and trimming come from the DNA, and the V and J calls and clone size come from that table. Within this sample are 200,000 or so clones, with roughly 79% of them counted one time only. Around 10% of the sample rests with the top ten.

One collaborating source in Seattle enrolled patients during active infection and followed them longitudinally through the course of disease. Whole blood was collected in K2EDTA tubes by collaborating institutions according to the institutions' own protocols. For TCRbeta analysis, collaborator samples were shipped as frozen whole blood, as isolated PBMCs, or as DNA extracted from either sample type. In the germline V gene (reference sequence), CDR1 corresponds to SGHNT and CDR2 to YYREEE. Spanning cysteine to phenylalanine, the CDR3 consists of 13 amino acids. Just the 39-base CDR3 DNA is kept, in frame starting at base 1. V lost 0 bases and J lost 9 bases; the stretch between them is 10 bases long. As regards this clone: What this receptor recognizes is not known. No base quality values were provided; no much bigger clone lies one nucleotide off.

Sequencing was done on a sample of peripheral blood. This sequence was found in a woman of 80 years or more with COVID-19, enrolled during active disease. The V gene is TRBV5-4 and the J gene is TRBJ2-1; a tentative D call is TRBD2 (6 bases match). The CDR3 amino acid sequence is: CASSLVRGSEQFF. The DNA is TGTGCCAGCAGCTTGGTCCGGGGGTCTGAGCAGTTCTTC.